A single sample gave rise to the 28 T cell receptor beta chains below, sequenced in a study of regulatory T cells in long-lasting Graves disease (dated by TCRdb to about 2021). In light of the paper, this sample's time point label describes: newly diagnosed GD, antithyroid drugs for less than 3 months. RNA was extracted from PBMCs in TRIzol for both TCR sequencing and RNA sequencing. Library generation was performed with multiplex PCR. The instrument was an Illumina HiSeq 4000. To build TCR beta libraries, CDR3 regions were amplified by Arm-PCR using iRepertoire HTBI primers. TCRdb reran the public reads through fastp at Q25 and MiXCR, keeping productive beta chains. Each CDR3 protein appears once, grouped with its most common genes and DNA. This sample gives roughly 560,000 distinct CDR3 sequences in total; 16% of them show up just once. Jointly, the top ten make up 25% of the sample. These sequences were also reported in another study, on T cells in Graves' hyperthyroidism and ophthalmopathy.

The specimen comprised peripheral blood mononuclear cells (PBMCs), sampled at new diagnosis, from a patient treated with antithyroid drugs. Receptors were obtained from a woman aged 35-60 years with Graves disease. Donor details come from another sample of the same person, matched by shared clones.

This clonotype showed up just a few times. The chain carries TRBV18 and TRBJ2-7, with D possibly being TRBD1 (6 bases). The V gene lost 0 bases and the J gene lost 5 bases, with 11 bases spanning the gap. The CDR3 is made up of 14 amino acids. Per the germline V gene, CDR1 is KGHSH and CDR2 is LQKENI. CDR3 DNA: TGTGCCAGCTCACCACCCACCAGGGGCCACGAGCAGTACTTC. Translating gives CASSPPTRGHEQYF.

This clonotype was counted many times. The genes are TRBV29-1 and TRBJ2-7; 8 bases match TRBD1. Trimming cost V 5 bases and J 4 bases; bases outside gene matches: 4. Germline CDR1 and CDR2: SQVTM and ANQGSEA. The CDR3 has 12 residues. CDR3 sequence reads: CSVRGQGYEQYF. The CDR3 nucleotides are TGCAGCGTTCGCGGACAGGGTTACGAGCAGTACTTC.

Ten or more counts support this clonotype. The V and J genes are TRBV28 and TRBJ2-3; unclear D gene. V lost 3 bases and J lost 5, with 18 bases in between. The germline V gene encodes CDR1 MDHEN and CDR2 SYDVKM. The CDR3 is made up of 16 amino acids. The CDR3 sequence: CASSFYFARSGDTQYF. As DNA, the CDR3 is TGTGCCAGCAGTTTTTATTTCGCCCGGTCAGGAGATACGCAGTATTTT.

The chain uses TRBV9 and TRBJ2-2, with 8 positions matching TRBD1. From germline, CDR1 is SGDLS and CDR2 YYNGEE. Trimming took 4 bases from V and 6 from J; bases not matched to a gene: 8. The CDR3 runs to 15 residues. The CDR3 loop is CASSFEDRAAGELFF. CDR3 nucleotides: TGTGCCAGCAGCTTCGAGGACAGGGCGGCCGGGGAGCTGTTTTTT. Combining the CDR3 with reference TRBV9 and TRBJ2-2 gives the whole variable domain DSGVTQTPKHLITATGQRVTLRCSPRSGDLSVYWYQQSLDQGLQFLIQYYNGEERAKGNILERFSAQQFPDLHSELNLSSLELGDSALYFCASSFEDRAAGELFFGEGSRLTVL.

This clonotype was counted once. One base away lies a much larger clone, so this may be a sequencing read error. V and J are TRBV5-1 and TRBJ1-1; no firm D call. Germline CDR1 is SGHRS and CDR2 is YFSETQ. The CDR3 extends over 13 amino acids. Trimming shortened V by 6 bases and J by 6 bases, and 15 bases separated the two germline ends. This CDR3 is CASIGSSGAEAFF. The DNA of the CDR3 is TGCGCCAGCATAGGGAGTTCGGGCGCTGAAGCTTTCTTT.

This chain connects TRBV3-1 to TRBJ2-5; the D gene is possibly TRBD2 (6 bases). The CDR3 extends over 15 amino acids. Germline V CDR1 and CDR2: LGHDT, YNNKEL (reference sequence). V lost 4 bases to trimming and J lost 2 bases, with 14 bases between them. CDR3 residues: CASSPVIGGQETQYF. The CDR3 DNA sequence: TGTGCCAGCAGCCCAGTAATAGGAGGGCAAGAGACCCAGTACTTC.

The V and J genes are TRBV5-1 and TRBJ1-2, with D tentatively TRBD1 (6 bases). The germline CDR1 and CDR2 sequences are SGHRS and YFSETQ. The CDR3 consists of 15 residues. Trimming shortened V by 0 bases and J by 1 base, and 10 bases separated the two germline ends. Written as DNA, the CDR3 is TGCGCCAGCAGCTTGGATGGGGGGCGTAACTATGGCTACACCTTC. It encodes CASSLDGGRNYGYTF. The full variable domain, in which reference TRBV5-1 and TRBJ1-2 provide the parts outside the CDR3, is KAGVTQTPRYLIKTRGQQVTLSCSPISGHRSVSWYQQTPGQGLQFLFEYFSETQRNKGNFPGRFSGRQFSNSRSEMNVSTLELGDSALYLCASSLDGGRNYGYTFGSGTRLTVV.

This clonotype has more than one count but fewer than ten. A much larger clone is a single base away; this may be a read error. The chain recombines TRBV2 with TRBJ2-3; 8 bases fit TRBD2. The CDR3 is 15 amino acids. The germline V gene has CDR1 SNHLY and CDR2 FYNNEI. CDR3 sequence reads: CASALGAGVTDTQCF. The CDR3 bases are TGTGCCAGCGCCTTAGGAGCGGGGGTAACAGATACGCAGTGTTTT.

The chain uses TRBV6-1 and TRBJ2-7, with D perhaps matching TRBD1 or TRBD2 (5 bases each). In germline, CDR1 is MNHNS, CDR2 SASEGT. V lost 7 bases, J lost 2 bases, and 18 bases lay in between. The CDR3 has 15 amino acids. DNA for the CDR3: TGTGCCAGCATTCTAGGCCAGGGACCCCCCTACGAGCAGTACTTC. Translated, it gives CASILGQGPPYEQYF.

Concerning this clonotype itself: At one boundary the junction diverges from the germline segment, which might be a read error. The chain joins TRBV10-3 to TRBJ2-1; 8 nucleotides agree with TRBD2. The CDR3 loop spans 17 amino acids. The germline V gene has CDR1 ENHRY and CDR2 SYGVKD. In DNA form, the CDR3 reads TGTGCCATCAGCGTCGAAAGCGGGGGCCCTCGGGGCAATGAGCAGCTCTTC. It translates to CAISVESGGPRGNEQLF.

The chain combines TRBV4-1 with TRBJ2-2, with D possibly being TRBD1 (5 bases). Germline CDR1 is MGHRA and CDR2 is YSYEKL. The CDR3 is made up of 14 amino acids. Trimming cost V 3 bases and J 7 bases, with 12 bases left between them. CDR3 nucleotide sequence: TGCGCCAGCAGCCACCCAGGGATGGTCGGGGAGCTGTTTTTT. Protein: CASSHPGMVGELFF.

Here the CDR3 reads CASSGGHTEAFF. For the CDR3, the DNA is TGTGCCAGCAGCGGAGGGCACACTGAAGCTTTCTTT. The V and J genes are TRBV9 and TRBJ1-1; D is unresolved. V was pared by 3 bases and J by 3 bases, with 6 bases between. In germline, CDR1 is SGDLS, CDR2 YYNGEE. The CDR3 has 12 residues.

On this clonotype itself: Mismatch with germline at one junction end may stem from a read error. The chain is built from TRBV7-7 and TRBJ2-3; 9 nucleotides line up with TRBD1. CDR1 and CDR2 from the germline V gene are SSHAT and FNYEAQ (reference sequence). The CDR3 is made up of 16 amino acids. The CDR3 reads CASSSSPGQGQDTQYF. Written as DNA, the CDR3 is TGTGCTAGCAGCTCGAGCCCGGGACAGGGTCAAGATACGCAGTATTTT.

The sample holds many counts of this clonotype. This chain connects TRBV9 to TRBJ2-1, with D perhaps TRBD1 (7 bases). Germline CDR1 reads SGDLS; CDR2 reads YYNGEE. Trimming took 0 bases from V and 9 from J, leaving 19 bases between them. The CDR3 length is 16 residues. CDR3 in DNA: TGTGCCAGCAGCGTAGGTGGCAGGGGGGTCAGGAGTGAGCAGTTCTTC. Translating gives CASSVGGRGVRSEQFF.

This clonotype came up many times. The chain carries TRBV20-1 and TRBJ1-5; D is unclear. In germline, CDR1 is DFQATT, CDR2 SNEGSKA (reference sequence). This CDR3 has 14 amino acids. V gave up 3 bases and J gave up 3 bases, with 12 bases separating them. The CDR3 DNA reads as TGCAGTGCTAGTAGCGCCCCCAACAATCAGCCCCAGCATTTT. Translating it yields CSASSAPNNQPQHF.

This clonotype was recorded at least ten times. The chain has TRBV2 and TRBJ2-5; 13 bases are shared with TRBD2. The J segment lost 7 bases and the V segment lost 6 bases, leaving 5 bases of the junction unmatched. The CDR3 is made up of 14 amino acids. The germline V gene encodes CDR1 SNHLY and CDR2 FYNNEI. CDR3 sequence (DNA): TGTGCCAGCAGACCGGGACTAGCGGGGACGACCCAGTACTTC. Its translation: CASRPGLAGTTQYF.

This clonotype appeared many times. CDR3 coding DNA: TGTGCCAGCAGTTTAGGGAAGTACCAAGAGACCCAGTACTTC. The encoded protein is CASSLGKYQETQYF. The chain recombines TRBV28 with TRBJ2-5; D not certain. Germline-derived CDR1 and CDR2 are MDHEN and SYDVKM. The CDR3 length is 14 residues. Trimming stripped 2 bases from V and 0 bases from J, with 7 bases between.

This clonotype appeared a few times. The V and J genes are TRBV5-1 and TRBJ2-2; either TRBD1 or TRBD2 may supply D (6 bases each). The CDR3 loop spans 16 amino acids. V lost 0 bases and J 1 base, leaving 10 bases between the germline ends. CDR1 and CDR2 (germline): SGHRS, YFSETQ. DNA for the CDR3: TGCGCCAGCAGCTTGGCCGGGGGCCGGAACACCGGGGAGCTGTTTTTT. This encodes CASSLAGGRNTGELFF.

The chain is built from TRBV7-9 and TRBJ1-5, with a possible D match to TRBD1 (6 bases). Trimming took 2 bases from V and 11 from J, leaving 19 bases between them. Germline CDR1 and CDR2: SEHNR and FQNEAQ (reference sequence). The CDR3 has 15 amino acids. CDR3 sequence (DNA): TGTGCCAGCAGCTTAACGGGGACACCATCTTCCGCCCAGCATTTT. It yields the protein CASSLTGTPSSAQHF.

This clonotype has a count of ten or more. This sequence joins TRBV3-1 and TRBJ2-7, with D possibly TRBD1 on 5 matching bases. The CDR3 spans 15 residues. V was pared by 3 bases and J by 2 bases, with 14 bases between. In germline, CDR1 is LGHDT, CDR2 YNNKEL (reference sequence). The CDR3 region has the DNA TGTGCCAGCAGCCAGGCGGCAGGGCGGCCCTACGAGCAGTACTTC. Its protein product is CASSQAAGRPYEQYF.

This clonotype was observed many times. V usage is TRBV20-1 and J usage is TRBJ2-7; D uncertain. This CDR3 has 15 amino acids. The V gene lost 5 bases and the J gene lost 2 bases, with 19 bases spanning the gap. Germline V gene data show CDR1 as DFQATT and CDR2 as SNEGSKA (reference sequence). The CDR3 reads CSAANPEWSTYEQYF. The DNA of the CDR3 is TGCAGTGCTGCTAACCCCGAGTGGAGCACCTACGAGCAGTACTTC.

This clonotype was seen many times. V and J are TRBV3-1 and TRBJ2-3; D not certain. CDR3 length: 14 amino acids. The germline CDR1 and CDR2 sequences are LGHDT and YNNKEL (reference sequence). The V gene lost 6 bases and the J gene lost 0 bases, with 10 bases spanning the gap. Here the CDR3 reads CASSSASSTDTQYF. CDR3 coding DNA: TGTGCCAGCAGTTCTGCTTCTAGCACAGATACGCAGTATTTT.

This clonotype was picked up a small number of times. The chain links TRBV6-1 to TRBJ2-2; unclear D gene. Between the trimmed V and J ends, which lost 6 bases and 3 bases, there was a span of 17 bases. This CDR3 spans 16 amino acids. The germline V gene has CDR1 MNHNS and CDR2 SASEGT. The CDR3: CASRNPGTHDTGELFF. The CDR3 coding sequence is TGTGCCAGCAGGAACCCAGGCACCCACGACACCGGGGAGCTGTTTTTT.

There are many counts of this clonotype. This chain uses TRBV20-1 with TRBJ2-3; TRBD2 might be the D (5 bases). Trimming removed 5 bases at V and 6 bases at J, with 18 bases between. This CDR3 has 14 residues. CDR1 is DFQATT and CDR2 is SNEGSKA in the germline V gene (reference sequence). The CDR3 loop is CSAPLTERGDTQYF. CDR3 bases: TGCAGTGCTCCCCTTACGGAGAGAGGGGATACGCAGTATTTT.

As DNA, the CDR3 is TGTGCCAGCAGTTTGGGACTCCCGGCGGATACGCAGTATTTT. Amino acids: CASSLGLPADTQYF. V is TRBV12-3 or TRBV12-4 and J is TRBJ2-3; weak D call: TRBD2 (6 bases). V shed 3 bases and J shed 6 bases, with 13 bases lying between them. The CDR3 is 14 amino acids.

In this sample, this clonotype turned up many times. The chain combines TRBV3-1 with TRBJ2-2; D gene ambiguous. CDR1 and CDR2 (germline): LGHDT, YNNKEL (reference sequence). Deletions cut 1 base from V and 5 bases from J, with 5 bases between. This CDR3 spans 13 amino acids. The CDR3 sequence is CASSQVGTGELFF. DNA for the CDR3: TGTGCCAGCAGCCAAGTGGGGACCGGGGAGCTGTTTTTT.

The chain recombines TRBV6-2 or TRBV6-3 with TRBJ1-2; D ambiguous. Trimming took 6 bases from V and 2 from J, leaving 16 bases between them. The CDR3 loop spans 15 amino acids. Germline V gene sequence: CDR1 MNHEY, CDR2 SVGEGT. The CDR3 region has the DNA TGTGCCAGCAGCCCCCTGCTACTTAGGAACTATGGCTACACCTTC. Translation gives CASSPLLLRNYGYTF.

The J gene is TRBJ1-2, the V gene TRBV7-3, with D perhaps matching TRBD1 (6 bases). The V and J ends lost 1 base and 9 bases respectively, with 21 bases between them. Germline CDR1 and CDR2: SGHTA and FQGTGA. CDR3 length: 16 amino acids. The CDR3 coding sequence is TGTGCCAGCAGCTTAAGTCCCGTCACAGGGACTCAAAGCTACACCTTC. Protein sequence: CASSLSPVTGTQSYTF.